These 24 T cell receptor beta chains share one sample of origin, sequenced in a study of T cell responses to AZD1222 COVID-19 vaccine. Repertoires were generated with immunoSEQ multiplex PCR, while TCRdb's copy carries only in-frame clones and drops some. This sample has around 130,000 clones, with about 88% found just once. The source was peripheral blood, collected 28 days after the second AZD1222 dose. The receptors come from an adult who received the AZD1222 COVID-19 vaccine.

The chain employs TRBV9 and TRBJ2-3; D perhaps matches TRBD2 (6 bases). Germline lookup yields CDR1 SGDLS and CDR2 YYNGEE. V was trimmed by 6 bases and J by 2 bases, leaving 10 bases between them. This CDR3 is 13 amino acids long. DNA of the CDR3: TGTGCCAGCACCCGGGACTTCACAGATACGCAGTATTTT. Translation gives CASTRDFTDTQYF.

This clone showed up just a few times. V gene TRBV6-6 combines with J gene TRBJ1-5; TRBD1 is a possible D gene (6 bases). This CDR3 contains 17 residues. V was cut by 5 bases and J by 7 bases, with 24 bases left in between. Germline V gives CDR1 MNHNY, CDR2 SVGAGI (reference sequence). The CDR3 spells CASSRSSAGTRSQPQHF. In DNA, the CDR3 is TGTGCCAGCAGTCGATCCTCGGCGGGGACAAGGAGCCAGCCCCAGCATTTT.

The CDR3 spells CASSPSFQGPGSEQYF. The CDR3 nucleotides read TGTGCCAGTAGTCCTAGCTTCCAGGGTCCGGGTTCCGAGCAGTACTTC. The rearrangement links TRBV19 to TRBJ2-7; tentatively, D is TRBD1 or TRBD2 (5 bases each). This CDR3 has 16 amino acids. The V gene's germline CDR1 is LNHDA and CDR2 SQIVND (reference sequence). The V gene lost 5 bases and the J gene lost 6 bases, with 23 bases spanning the gap.

This clone was detected once. The chain joins TRBV27 to TRBJ1-4; D is possibly TRBD1 (6 bases). V was cut by 2 bases and J by 7 bases, with 14 bases left in between. The length of the CDR3 is 15 residues. Germline loops: CDR1 MNHEY, CDR2 SMNVEV (reference sequence). The DNA of the CDR3 is TGTGCCAGCAGTTTAGGAGTACAGGGAGGTGAAAAACTGTTTTTT. It translates to CASSLGVQGGEKLFF.

The V and J genes are TRBV27 and TRBJ2-5; a possible D gene is TRBD1 (5 bases). V was cut by 8 bases and J by 2 bases, with 12 bases left in between. Per germline, CDR1 MNHEY and CDR2 SMNVEV (reference sequence). The CDR3 is 13 residues long. The CDR3 coding sequence is TGTGCCAGCGGTGACAGAGTACAAGAGACCCAGTACTTC. Translation: CASGDRVQETQYF.

The chain couples TRBV6-2 or TRBV6-3 to TRBJ2-7; D tentatively fits TRBD1 or TRBD2 (6 bases each). The CDR3 has 16 amino acids. Germline loops: CDR1 MNHEY, CDR2 SVGEGT. V lost 3 bases, J lost 2 bases, and 17 bases lay in between. The CDR3 DNA is TGTGCCAGCAGTTATGGGCGGGACAAGAGAACCTACGAGCAGTACTTC. As protein: CASSYGRDKRTYEQYF.

In its sample, this clone was seen once. V gene TRBV19 combines with J gene TRBJ1-2, with 8 positions matching TRBD1. V trimming: 6 bases; J trimming: 6 bases; junction bases outside the gene matches: 9. The CDR3 is 14 amino acids. Germline CDR1 LNHDA, CDR2 SQIVND (reference sequence). The CDR3 sequence: CASSDRGQGHGYTF. In DNA form, the CDR3 reads TGTGCCAGTAGCGACCGAGGACAGGGCCATGGCTACACCTTC.

The rearrangement uses TRBV9 and TRBJ2-7, with D perhaps matching TRBD1 or TRBD2 (6 bases each). CDR3 length: 15 amino acids. V lost 2 bases, J lost 7 bases, and 19 bases lay in between. The germline V gene has CDR1 SGDLS and CDR2 YYNGEE. The CDR3 nucleotides are TGTGCCAGCAGCGTCCAAGGTGGGGGGCCATATGAGCAGTACTTC. Its translation is CASSVQGGGPYEQYF.

There are many counts of this clone. The rearrangement uses TRBV10-1 and TRBJ1-5; unclear D gene. The CDR3 is made up of 13 amino acids. Per germline, CDR1 WNHNN and CDR2 SYGVQD (reference sequence). Trimming took off 4 bases at V and 5 bases at J, with 9 bases between the two ends. The CDR3 DNA reads TGCGCCAGCAGTGTGGGGTTGGATCAGCCCCAGCATTTT. Amino acids: CASSVGLDQPQHF.

V is TRBV28 and J is TRBJ1-2; 8 bases are a match to TRBD1. CDR1 MDHEN and CDR2 SYDVKM come from the germline V gene. V dropped 6 bases and J dropped 8; count of bases not matched to a gene: 11. The CDR3 length is 14 residues. The CDR3: CASRYQGAWVGYTF. The CDR3 nucleotides are TGTGCCAGCAGGTACCAGGGGGCATGGGTAGGCTACACCTTC.

The gene calls are TRBV27 and TRBJ2-2; D unclear. The V gene lost 4 bases and the J gene lost 8 bases, with 8 bases spanning the gap. The germline V gene encodes CDR1 MNHEY and CDR2 SMNVEV (reference sequence). The CDR3 consists of 12 residues. Written as DNA, the CDR3 is TGTGCCAGCAGTTCGATGATAGGGGAGCTGTTTTTT. Amino acid sequence: CASSSMIGELFF.

Concerning this clone itself: One end of the junction is discordant with germline, which a read error may explain. The rearrangement joins TRBV10-3 to TRBJ1-2, with D unclear. This CDR3 is built from 13 residues. The germline V gene encodes CDR1 ENHRY and CDR2 SYGVKD. The CDR3 nucleotides read TGTGCCATCAGTGAGTCGATAACAGCAGGTTACGACTTC. It encodes CAISESITAGYDF.

The chain joins TRBV6-2 or TRBV6-3 to TRBJ2-7; D is undetermined. Trimming pared 0 bases from V and 3 bases from J, leaving 6 bases between. Germline V CDR1 and CDR2: MNHEY, SVGEGT. The CDR3 length is 13 residues. The DNA for the CDR3 is TGTGCCAGCAGTTACTCAGGCCTCTACGAGCAGTACTTC. This gives the protein CASSYSGLYEQYF.

The genes are TRBV20-1 and TRBJ1-5; D gene unclear. Germline CDR1 and CDR2: DFQATT and SNEGSKA (reference sequence). The ends were cut back, 3 bases at V and 5 bases at J, with 8 bases in the middle. The CDR3 runs 12 residues. The CDR3 DNA sequence: TGCAGTGCTAGTACATCGGATCAGCCCCAGCATTTT. Protein product: CSASTSDQPQHF.

The chain has TRBV18 and TRBJ2-3, with 14 bases fitting TRBD2. The germline CDR1 and CDR2 sequences are KGHSH and LQKENI. The trim removed 4 bases at V and 2 bases at J, leaving 5 bases unmatched. The CDR3 has 17 amino acids. This chain's CDR3 is CASSRGLAGGPTDTQYF. The CDR3 coding sequence is TGTGCCAGCTCACGAGGACTAGCGGGGGGACCCACAGATACGCAGTATTTT.

The chain uses TRBV4-3 and TRBJ1-5; 8 bases are shared with TRBD1. The CDR3 loop spans 14 amino acids. Germline CDR1 LGHNA, CDR2 YSLEER. The J segment lost 5 bases and the V segment lost 2 bases, leaving 2 bases of the junction unmatched. The CDR3 loop is CASSQQQGDQPQHF. DNA for the CDR3: TGCGCCAGCAGCCAACAACAGGGGGATCAGCCCCAGCATTTT.

V is TRBV11-1 and J is TRBJ2-3; TRBD2 matches 13 bases. The V and J ends lost 6 bases and 2 bases, in that order; junction bases with no gene match: 5. The CDR3 covers 16 residues. Germline V gene sequence: CDR1 SGHAT, CDR2 FQDESV (reference sequence). The CDR3 DNA is TGTGCCAGCAGGCCTACTAGCGGGAGGGTCACAGATACGCAGTATTTT. Amino acid sequence: CASRPTSGRVTDTQYF.

The J gene is TRBJ2-5, the V gene TRBV6-5; a weak D match, TRBD1 (6 bases). V was clipped by 5 bases and J by 7 bases, with 8 bases between them. The CDR3 is made up of 11 amino acids. CDR1 MNHEY and CDR2 SVGAGI come from the germline V gene. The CDR3 DNA reads TGTGCCAGCAGTACCAGGGGGACCCAGTACTTC. Amino acid sequence: CASSTRGTQYF.

The gene calls are TRBV10-3 and TRBJ1-4, with 10 bases fitting TRBD1. The CDR3 sequence is 14 residues long. V lost 6 bases, J lost 8 bases, and 6 bases stayed unmatched. The germline V gene encodes CDR1 ENHRY and CDR2 SYGVKD. CDR3 sequence reads: CAISPGTGEEKLFF. The DNA for the CDR3 is TGTGCCATCAGCCCCGGGACAGGGGAGGAAAAACTGTTTTTT.

The V call is TRBV2, the J call TRBJ2-7; D gene uncertain. The CDR3 has 12 residues. V was pared by 6 bases and J by 1 base, with 7 bases between. Germline V gene sequence: CDR1 SNHLY, CDR2 FYNNEI. CDR3 in amino acids: CASRRASYEQYF. The CDR3 DNA follows: TGTGCCAGCAGACGAGCGTCCTACGAGCAGTACTTC. Full variable domain (remainder filled in from reference TRBV2 and TRBJ2-7): EPEVTQTPSHQVTQMGQEVILRCVPISNHLYFYWYRQILGQKVEFLVSFYNNEISEKSEIFDDQFSVERPDGSNFTLKIRSTKLEDSAMYFCASRRASYEQYFGPGTRLTVT.

V is TRBV5-1 and J is TRBJ2-1, with a weak D call TRBD2 (7 bases). This CDR3 comprises 16 residues. V was pared by 1 base and J by 8 bases, with 19 bases between. Germline loops: CDR1 SGHRS, CDR2 YFSETQ. The DNA for the CDR3 is TGCGCCAGCAGCTTGATAAGCGGGACACGACGCGATGAGCAGTTCTTC. It translates to CASSLISGTRRDEQFF.

V and J are TRBV28 and TRBJ1-3; the D gene is possibly TRBD1 (6 bases). Trimming removed 8 bases from V and 3 bases from J, with 14 bases in between. Looked up from germline, CDR1 is MDHEN and CDR2 is SYDVKM. The CDR3 runs to 14 residues. CDR3 sequence: CASGPGEDGNTIYF. The CDR3 DNA follows: TGTGCCAGCGGCCCAGGGGAAGATGGAAACACCATATATTTT.

The chain couples TRBV2 to TRBJ2-3; possibly TRBD1 or TRBD2 for D (7 bases each). Trimming shortened V by 6 bases and J by 13 bases, and 14 bases separated the two germline ends. CDR1 is SNHLY, CDR2 FYNNEI, per germline. This CDR3 is 11 amino acids long. CDR3 loop: CASSPGGEKYF. CDR3 DNA sequence: TGTGCCAGCAGCCCAGGGGGGGAAAAGTATTTT.

In its sample, this clone was seen a few times. The chain is built from TRBV3-1 (or the pseudogene TRBV3-2) and TRBJ2-2; D possibly corresponds to TRBD2 (6 bases). CDR1 and CDR2 from the germline V gene are LGHDT and YNNKEL (reference sequence). The CDR3 loop spans 12 amino acids. The V end was cut by 7 bases, the J end by 3 bases, with 6 bases between. The DNA for the CDR3 is TGTGCCAGCACGGGGGACACCGGGGAGCTGTTTTTT. This translates into CASTGDTGELFF.